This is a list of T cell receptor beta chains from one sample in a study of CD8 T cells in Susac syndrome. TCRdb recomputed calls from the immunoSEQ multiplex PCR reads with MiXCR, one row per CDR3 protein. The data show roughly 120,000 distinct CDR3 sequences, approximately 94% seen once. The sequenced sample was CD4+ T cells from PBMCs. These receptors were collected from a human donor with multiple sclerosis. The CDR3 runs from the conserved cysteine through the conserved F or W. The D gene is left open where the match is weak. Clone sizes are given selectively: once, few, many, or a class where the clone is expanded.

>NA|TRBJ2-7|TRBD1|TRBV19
CASMRSGTGEYYEQYF
TGTGCCAGTATGAGGTCTGGGACAGGAGAGTACTACGAGCAGTACTTC
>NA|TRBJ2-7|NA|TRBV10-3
CAVNQGSEQYF
TGTGCCGTTAATCAGGGGTCCGAGCAGTACTTC
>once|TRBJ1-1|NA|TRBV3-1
CASSHPRGTEAFF
TGTGCCAGCAGCCACCCCAGGGGCACTGAAGCTTTCTTT
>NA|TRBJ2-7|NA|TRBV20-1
CSAPRLGSSYEQYF
TGCAGTGCTCCTCGGCTAGGGAGCTCCTACGAGCAGTACTTC
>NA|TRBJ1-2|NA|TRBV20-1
CSAPRDNLFYGYTF
TGCAGTGCTCCCCGGGACAACCTCTTCTATGGCTACACCTTC
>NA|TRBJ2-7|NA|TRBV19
CASGNRVGPEQYF
TGTGCCAGTGGTAACAGGGTTGGCCCCGAGCAGTACTTC
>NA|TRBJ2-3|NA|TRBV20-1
CSARVSETASNTQYF
TGCAGTGCTAGAGTTTCAGAGACAGCATCGAATACGCAGTATTTT
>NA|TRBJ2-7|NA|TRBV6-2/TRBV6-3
CASSPPLPYEQYF
TGTGCCAGCAGCCCTCCATTACCCTACGAGCAGTACTTC
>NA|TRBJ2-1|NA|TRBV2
CASSGAGDNEQFF
TGTGCCAGCAGTGGCGCAGGAGACAATGAGCAGTTCTTC
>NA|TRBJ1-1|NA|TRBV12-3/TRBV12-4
CASSLGQSSAEAFF
TGTGCCAGCAGTTTAGGGCAGTCATCCGCTGAAGCTTTCTTT
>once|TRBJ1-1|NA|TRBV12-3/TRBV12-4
CASSWAGQAFF
TGTGCCAGCAGTTGGGCTGGTCAAGCTTTCTTT
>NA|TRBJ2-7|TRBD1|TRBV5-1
CASAPGGQVYEQYF
TGCGCCAGCGCTCCTGGCGGACAGGTCTACGAGCAGTACTTC
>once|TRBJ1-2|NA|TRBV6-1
CASSHGKNYGYTF
TGTGCCAGCAGCCACGGGAAGAACTATGGCTACACCTTC
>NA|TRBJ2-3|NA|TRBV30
CAWSVPAIGTDTQYF
TGTGCCTGGAGTGTACCAGCAATCGGCACAGATACGCAGTATTTT
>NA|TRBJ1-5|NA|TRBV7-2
CASSQGNRAQHF
TGTGCCAGCAGCCAAGGGAACAGGGCCCAGCATTTT
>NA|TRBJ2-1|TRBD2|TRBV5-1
CASRVSGSYNEQFF
TGCGCCAGCAGAGTCAGCGGGAGCTACAATGAGCAGTTCTTC
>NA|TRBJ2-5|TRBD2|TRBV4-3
CASSQGVSVAGGETQYF
TGCGCCAGCAGCCAAGGGGTCTCGGTAGCGGGAGGAGAGACCCAGTACTTC
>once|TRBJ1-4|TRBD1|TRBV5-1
CASSLRDSLNEKLFF
TGCGCCAGCAGCCTAAGGGACAGCCTAAATGAAAAACTGTTTTTT
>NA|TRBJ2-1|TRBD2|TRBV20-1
CRPSGASYNEQFF
TGCAGGCCGAGCGGGGCATCCTACAATGAGCAGTTCTTC
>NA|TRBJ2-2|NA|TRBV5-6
CASSSVPGLPTGELFF
TGTGCCAGCAGCTCTGTTCCGGGCCTACCCACCGGGGAGCTGTTTTTT
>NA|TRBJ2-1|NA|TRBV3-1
CASSQSGYSYNEQFF
TGTGCCAGCAGCCAAAGTGGGTACTCCTACAATGAGCAGTTCTTC
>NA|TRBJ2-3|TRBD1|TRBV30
CAWSKGGPWTDTQYF
TGTGCCTGGAGTAAAGGGGGCCCTTGGACAGATACGCAGTATTTT
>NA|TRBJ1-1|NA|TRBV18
CASSRTDLNTEAFF
TGTGCCAGCTCAAGGACAGACCTGAACACTGAAGCTTTCTTT
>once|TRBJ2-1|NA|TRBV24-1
CATSSEDYNEQFF
TGTGCCACCTCCAGCGAGGACTACAATGAGCAGTTCTTC
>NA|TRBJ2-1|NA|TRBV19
CASSTVNPHPDNEQFF
TGTGCCAGTAGTACCGTGAACCCCCATCCCGACAATGAGCAGTTCTTC
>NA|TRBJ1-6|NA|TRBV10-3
CAISSPPATNSPLHF
TGTGCCATCAGTAGCCCGCCGGCTACTAATTCACCCCTCCACTTT
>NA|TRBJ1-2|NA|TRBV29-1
CSVEDLEGYTF
TGCAGCGTTGAAGATCTAGAAGGCTACACCTTC
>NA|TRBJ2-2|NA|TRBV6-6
CASSYGTLNTGELFF
TGTGCCAGCAGTTACGGGACACTAAACACCGGGGAGCTGTTTTTT
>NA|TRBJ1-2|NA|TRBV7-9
CASSLFAAQRTNYGYTF
TGTGCCAGCAGCTTATTTGCAGCACAGAGAACTAACTATGGCTACACCTTC
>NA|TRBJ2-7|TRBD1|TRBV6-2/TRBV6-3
CASRGQGINEQYF
TGTGCCTCAAGGGGACAGGGGATTAACGAGCAGTACTTC
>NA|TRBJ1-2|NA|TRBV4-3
CASSQDGGLVPKGYTF
TGCGCCAGCAGCCAAGATGGGGGGCTCGTGCCTAAGGGCTACACCTTC
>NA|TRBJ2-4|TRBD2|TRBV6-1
CASSKRSGGAFENIQYF
TGTGCCAGCAGTAAACGTAGCGGGGGGGCCTTCGAAAACATTCAGTACTTC
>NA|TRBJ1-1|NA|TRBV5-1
CASSSQVMNTEAFF
TGCGCCAGCAGCTCTCAGGTCATGAACACTGAAGCTTTCTTT
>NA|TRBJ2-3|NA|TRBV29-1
CSVEEFLGSDTQYF
TGCAGCGTTGAAGAATTTCTAGGGTCAGATACGCAGTATTTT
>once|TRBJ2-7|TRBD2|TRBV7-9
CASSFLTSGHSYEQYF
TGTGCCAGCAGCTTCCTTACTAGCGGGCACTCCTACGAGCAGTACTTC
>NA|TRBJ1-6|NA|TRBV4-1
CASSPEGGSNSPLHF
TGCGCCAGCAGCCCCGAGGGGGGCAGTAATTCACCCCTCCACTTT
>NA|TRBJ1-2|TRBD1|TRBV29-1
CSVEAPGQRLGGYTF
TGCAGCGTTGAAGCTCCGGGACAGCGTTTAGGTGGCTACACCTTC
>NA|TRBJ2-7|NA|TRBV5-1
CASSLQPSASYEQYF
TGCGCCAGCAGCTTGCAGCCCTCGGCCTCCTACGAGCAGTACTTC
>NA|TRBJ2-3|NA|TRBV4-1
CASSPRLLTPQYF
TGCGCCAGCAGCCCTCGACTCCTCACTCCGCAGTATTTT
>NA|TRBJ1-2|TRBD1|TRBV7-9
CASSFDRADYGYTF
TGTGCCAGCAGCTTCGACAGGGCCGACTATGGCTACACCTTC
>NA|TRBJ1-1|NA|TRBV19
CASRASAEAFF
TGTGCCAGTAGGGCCTCAGCTGAAGCTTTCTTT
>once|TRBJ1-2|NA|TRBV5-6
CASSYEGNYGYTF
TGTGCCAGCAGCTATGAGGGAAACTATGGCTACACCTTC
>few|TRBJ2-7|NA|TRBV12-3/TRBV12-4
CASSSRGPYEQYF
TGTGCCAGCAGTTCCAGGGGCCCCTACGAGCAGTACTTC
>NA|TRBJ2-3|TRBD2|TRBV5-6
CASSKELAGVSDTQYF
TGTGCCAGCAGCAAGGAACTAGCGGGGGTTTCCGATACGCAGTATTTT
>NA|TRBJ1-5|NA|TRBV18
CASSPGRGGINQPQHF
TGTGCCAGCTCTCCCGGACGAGGGGGGATCAATCAGCCCCAGCATTTT
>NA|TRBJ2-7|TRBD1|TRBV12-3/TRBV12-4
CASSSGTGSSYEQYF
TGTGCCAGCAGTTCGGGGACAGGGAGCTCCTACGAGCAGTACTTC